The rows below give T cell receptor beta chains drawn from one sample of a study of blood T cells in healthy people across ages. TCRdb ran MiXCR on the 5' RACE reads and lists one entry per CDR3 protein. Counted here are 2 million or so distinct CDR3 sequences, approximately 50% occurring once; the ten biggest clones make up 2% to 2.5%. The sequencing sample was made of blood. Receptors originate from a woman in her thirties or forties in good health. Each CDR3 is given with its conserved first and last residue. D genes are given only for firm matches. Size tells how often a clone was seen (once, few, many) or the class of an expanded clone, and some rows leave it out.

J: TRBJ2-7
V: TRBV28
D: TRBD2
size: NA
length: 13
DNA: TGTGCCAGCGGGACTAGCGGGGGTGGTGAGCAGTACTTC
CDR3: CASGTSGGGEQYF

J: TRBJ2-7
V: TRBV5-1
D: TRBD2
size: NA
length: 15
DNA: TGCGCCAGCAGCTTGGTGTCTAGCGGGGAGTACGAGCAGTACTTC
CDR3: CASSLVSSGEYEQYF

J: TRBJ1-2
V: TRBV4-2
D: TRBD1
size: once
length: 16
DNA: TGTGCCAGCAGCCAAGCTGAACAGGGGGTCTCCTATGGCTACACCTTC
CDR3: CASSQAEQGVSYGYTF

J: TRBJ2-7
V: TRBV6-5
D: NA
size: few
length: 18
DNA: TGTGCCAGCAGTTACTGGGGGGAGCCGGGGCAGTTGACCTACGAGCAGTACTTC
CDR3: CASSYWGEPGQLTYEQYF

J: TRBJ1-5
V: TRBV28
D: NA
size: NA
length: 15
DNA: TGTGCCAGCAGTTTCCAGGCAGGGCGCGGACAGCCCCAGCATTTT
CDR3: CASSFQAGRGQPQHF

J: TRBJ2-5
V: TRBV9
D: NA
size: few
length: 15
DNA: TGTGCCAGCAGCTCTAGCACGGGGGAGGCAGAGACCCAGTACTTC
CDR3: CASSSSTGEAETQYF

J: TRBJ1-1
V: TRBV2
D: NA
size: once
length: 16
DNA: TGTGCCAGACCCCGGGGGGCAGGAAAACCGAACACTGAAGCTTTCTTT
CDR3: CARPRGAGKPNTEAFF

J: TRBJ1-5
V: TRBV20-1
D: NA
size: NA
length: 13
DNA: TGCAGTGCTAGGCCACAAGTCAATCAGCCCCAGCATTTT
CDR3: CSARPQVNQPQHF

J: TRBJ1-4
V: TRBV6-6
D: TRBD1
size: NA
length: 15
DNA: TGTGCCAGCAGTTACTCGTCGGGACAGAATGAAAAACTGTTTTTT
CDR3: CASSYSSGQNEKLFF

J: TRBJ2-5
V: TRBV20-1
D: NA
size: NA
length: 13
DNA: TGCAGTGGGATTCGAGCATCCGGCAATGAGCAGTACTTC
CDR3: CSGIRASGNEQYF

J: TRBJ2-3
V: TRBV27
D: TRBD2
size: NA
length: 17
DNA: TGTGCCAGCAGGGAGACTAGCGGGGGGGCCCTGTTAGATACGCAGTATTTT
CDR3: CASRETSGGALLDTQYF

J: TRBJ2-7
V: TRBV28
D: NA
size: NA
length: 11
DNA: TGTGCCAGCAGTTTACCGGGACAGCAGTACTTC
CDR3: CASSLPGQQYF

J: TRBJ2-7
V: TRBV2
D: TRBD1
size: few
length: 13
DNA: TGTGCCAGCAAAGACAGGGGGAGCTACGAGCAGTACTTC
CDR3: CASKDRGSYEQYF

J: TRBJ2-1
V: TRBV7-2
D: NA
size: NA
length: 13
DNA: TGTGCCAGCAGCTTAGTTGAGGCCTATGAGCAGTTCTTC
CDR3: CASSLVEAYEQFF

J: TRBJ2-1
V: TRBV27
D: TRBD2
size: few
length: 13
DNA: TGTGCCAGCAGTGTAACTGAATCCGGGAGGGTGTTCTTC
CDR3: CASSVTESGRVFF

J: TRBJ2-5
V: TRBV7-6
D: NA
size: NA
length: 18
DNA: TGTGCCAGCAGCTTAAACCCATGGCCTGGCCAAACGCAAGAGACCCAGTACTTC
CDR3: CASSLNPWPGQTQETQYF

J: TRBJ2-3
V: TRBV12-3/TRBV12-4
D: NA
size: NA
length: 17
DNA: TGTGCCAGCAGCCAAAAAGGGGCGGGGGCCAGAGCGGATACGCAGTATTTT
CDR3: CASSQKGAGARADTQYF

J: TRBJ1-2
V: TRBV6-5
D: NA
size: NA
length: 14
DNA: TGTGCCAGCAGTTCTCTTACAGGGAGAGGGGGCTACACCTTC
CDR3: CASSSLTGRGGYTF

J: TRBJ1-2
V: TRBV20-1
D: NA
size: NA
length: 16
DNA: TGCAGTGGATCGGGGGCCCAACCTCACTCTAACTATGGCTACACTTTC
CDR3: CSGSGAQPHSNYGYTF

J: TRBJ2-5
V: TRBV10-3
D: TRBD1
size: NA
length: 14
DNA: TGTGCCACCGTAGGGGACAGAGGTCAAGAGACCCAGTACTTC
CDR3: CATVGDRGQETQYF

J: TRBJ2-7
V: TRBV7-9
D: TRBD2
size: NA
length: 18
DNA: TGTGCCAGCAGCCTGCCTGAGGGAGCGGGATCAGCGGGAGAGACCCTGTACTTC
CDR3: CASSLPEGAGSAGETLYF

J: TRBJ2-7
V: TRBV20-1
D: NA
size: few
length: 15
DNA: TGCAGTGCTAGAGATTTAACGGGGAAAGTCTACGAGCAGTACTTC
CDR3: CSARDLTGKVYEQYF

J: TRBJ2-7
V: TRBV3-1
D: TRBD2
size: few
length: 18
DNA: TGTGCCAGCAGCCAAGAAATAGGGAGGGGACCAAAGGGCTACGAGCAGTACTTC
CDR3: CASSQEIGRGPKGYEQYF

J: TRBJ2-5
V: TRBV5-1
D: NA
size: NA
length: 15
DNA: TGCGCCAGCAGCTTGATGGGGGGGCATCAAGAGACCCAGTACTTC
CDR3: CASSLMGGHQETQYF

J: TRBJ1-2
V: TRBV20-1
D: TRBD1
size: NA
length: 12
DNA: TGCAGTGCCATTGACAGGGGGGAAGGCTACACCTTC
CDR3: CSAIDRGEGYTF

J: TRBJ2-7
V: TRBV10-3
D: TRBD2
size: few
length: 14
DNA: TGTGCCATCAGCGAATACGGGGGGGCCTACGAGCAGTACTTC
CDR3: CAISEYGGAYEQYF

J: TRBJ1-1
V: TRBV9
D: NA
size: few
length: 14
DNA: TGTGCCAGCAGCGTGGACACAGGGAACACTGAAGCTTTCTTT
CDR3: CASSVDTGNTEAFF

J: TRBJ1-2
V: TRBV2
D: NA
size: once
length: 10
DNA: TGTGCCAGCTACAACTATGGCTACACCTTC
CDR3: CASYNYGYTF